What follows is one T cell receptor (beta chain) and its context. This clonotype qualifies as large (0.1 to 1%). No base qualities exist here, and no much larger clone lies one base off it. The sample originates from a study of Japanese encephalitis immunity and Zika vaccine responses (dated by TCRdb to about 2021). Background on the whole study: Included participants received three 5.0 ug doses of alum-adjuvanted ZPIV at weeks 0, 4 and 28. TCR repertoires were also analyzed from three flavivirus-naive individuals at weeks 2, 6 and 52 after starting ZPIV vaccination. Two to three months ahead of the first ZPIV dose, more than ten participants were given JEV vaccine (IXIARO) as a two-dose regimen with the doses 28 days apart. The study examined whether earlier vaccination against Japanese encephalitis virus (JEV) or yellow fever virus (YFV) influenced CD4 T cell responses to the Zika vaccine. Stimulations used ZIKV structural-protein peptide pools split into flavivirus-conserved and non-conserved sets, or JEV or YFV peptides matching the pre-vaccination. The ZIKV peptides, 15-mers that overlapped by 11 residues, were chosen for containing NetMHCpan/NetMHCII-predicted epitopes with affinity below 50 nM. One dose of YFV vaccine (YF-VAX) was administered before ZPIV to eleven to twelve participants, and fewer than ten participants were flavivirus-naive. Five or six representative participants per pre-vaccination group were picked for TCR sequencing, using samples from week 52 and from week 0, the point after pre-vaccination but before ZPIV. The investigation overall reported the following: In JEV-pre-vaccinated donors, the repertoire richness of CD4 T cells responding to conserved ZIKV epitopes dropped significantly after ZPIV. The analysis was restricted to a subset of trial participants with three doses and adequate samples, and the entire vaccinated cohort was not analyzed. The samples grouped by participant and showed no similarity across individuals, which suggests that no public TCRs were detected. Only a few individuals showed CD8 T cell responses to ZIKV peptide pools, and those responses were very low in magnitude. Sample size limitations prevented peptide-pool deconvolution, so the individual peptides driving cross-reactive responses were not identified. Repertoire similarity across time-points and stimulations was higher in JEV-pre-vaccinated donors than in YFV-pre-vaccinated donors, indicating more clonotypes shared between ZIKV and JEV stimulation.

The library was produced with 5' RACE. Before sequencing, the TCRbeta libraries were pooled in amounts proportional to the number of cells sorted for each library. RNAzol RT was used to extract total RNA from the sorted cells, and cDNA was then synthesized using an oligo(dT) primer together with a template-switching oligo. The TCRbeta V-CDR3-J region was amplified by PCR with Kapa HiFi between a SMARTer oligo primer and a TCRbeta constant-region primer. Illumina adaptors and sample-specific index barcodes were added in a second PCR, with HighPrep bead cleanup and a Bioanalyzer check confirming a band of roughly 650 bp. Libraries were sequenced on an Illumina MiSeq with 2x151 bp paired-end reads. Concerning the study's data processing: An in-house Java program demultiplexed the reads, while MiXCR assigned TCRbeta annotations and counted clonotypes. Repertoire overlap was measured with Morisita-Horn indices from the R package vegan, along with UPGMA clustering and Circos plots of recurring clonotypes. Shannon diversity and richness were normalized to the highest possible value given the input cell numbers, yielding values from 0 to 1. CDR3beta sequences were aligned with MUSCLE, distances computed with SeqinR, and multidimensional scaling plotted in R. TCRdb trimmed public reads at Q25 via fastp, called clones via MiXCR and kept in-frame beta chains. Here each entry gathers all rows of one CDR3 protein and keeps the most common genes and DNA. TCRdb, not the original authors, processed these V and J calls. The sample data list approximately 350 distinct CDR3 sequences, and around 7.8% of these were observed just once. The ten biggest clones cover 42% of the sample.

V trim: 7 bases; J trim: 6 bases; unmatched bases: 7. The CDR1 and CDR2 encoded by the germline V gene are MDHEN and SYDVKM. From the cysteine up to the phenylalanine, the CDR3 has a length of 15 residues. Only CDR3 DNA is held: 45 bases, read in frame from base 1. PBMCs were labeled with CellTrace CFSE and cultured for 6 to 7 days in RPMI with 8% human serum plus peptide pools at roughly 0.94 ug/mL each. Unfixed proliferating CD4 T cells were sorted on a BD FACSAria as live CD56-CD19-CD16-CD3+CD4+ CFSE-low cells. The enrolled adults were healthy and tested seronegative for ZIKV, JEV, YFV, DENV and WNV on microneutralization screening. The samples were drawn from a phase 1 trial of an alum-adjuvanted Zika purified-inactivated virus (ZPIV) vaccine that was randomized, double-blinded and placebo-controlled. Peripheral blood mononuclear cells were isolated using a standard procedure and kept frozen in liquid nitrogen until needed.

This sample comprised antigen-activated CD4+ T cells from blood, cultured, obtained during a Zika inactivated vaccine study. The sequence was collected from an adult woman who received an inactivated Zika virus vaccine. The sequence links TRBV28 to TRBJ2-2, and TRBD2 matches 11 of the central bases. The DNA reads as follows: TGTGCCAGCAACCTTAGCGGGGGGGCGGCCGGGGAGCTGTTTTTT. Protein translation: CASNLSGGAAGELFF.